The sequence of this T cell receptor (beta chain) was determined in a study of blood T cell repertoires in COVID-19. TCRdb's table, derived via immunoSEQ multiplex PCR, lists solely in-frame clones and lacks some. This table holds about 170,000 clones, roughly 80% found once. Germline CDR1 reads SGHAT; CDR2 reads FQNNGV. CDR3 size: 15 residues. J lost 1 base, V lost 6 bases, and 7 bases had no gene match. There are a few counts of this clone. The chain uses TRBV11-2 and TRBJ2-5; TRBD1 agrees at 8 bases. This TCR was recovered from a woman in her thirties or forties with COVID-19, enrolled during active disease. Sequenced sample: peripheral blood. The CDR3 loop is CASSLQGAAQETQYF. Here the CDR3 DNA reads TGTGCCAGCAGTCTTCAGGGGGCGGCCCAAGAGACCCAGTACTTC.